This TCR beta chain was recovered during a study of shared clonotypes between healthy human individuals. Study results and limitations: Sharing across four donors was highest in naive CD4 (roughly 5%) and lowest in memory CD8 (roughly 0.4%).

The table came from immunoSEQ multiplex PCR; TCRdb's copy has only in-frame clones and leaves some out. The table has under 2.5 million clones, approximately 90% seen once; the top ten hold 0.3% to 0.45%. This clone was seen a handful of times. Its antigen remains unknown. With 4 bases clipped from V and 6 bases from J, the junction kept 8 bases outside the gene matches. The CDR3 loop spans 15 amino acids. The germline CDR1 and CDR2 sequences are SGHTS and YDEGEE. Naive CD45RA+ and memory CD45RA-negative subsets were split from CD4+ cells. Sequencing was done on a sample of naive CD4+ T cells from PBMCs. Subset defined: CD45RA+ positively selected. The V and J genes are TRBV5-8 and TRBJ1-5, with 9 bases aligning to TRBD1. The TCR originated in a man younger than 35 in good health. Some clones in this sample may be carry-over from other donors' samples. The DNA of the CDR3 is TGTGCCAGCAGCCTGCGACAGGGGGTGAGTCAGCCCCAGCATTTT. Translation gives CASSLRQGVSQPQHF.